The rows below give T cell receptor beta chains drawn from one sample of a study of blood T cells in healthy people across ages. TCRdb re-called the 5' RACE reads through MiXCR, storing one row per CDR3 protein. This sample has about 1.8 million distinct CDR3 sequences, with 49% found just once. Sequenced: blood. All receptors derive from a woman aged 40-49 years in good health. The CDR3 runs from the conserved cysteine through the conserved F or W. A D gene is named only where the DNA matches it firmly. For some rows the clone size is stated as once, few or many, or as a class when expanded; others skip it.

-,TRBV20-1,TRBJ2-7,-,CSASTPGYEQYF,TGCAGTGCTAGTACCCCGGGATACGAGCAGTACTTC
-,TRBV20-1,TRBJ2-7,TRBD2,CSAVGSGNTYEQYF,TGCAGTGCGGTGGGTAGCGGGAACACCTACGAGCAGTACTTC
-,TRBV7-3,TRBJ2-1,-,CASSLLSSNEQFF,TGTGCCAGCAGCTTATTAAGTTCCAATGAGCAGTTCTTC
-,TRBV12-3/TRBV12-4,TRBJ1-5,TRBD1,CACSLNRQGLQSSNQPQHF,TGTGCCTGCAGCCTGAATCGACAGGGGCTCCAAAGCAGCAATCAGCCCCAGCATTTT
few,TRBV10-3,TRBJ1-2,TRBD1,CAISERTGYGYTF,TGTGCCATCAGTGAGCGGACAGGGTATGGCTACACCTTC
-,TRBV11-2,TRBJ1-2,-,CASRKGRGGRQAGYTF,TGTGCCAGCAGGAAGGGCAGGGGCGGACGCCAGGCTGGCTACACCTTC
-,TRBV28,TRBJ2-5,-,CASSLSRGTIGGETQYF,TGTGCCAGCAGTTTGTCCAGGGGAACTATTGGTGGAGAGACCCAGTACTTC
few,TRBV4-3,TRBJ1-2,-,CASSPYNNYGYTF,TGTGCCAGCAGCCCGTACAATAACTATGGCTACACCTTC
-,TRBV12-5,TRBJ1-1,-,CASGLRVNTEAFF,TGTGCTAGTGGTTTGAGGGTAAACACTGAAGCTTTCTTT
few,TRBV20-1,TRBJ2-3,-,CSARGVGTQQYF,TGCAGTGCTAGAGGGGTCGGAACGCAGCAGTATTTT
-,TRBV3-1,TRBJ1-6,-,CASSQEATLRNSPLHF,TGTGCCAGCAGCCAAGAAGCCACCCTCAGAAATTCACCCCTCCACTTT
-,TRBV20-1,TRBJ2-7,TRBD1,CSASRGQVVDEQYF,TGCAGTGCTAGCCGGGGACAGGTTGTCGACGAGCAGTACTTC
-,TRBV4-1,TRBJ1-2,TRBD1,CASSQASLTGGDYGYTF,TGCGCCAGCAGCCAAGCCTCATTGACAGGGGGTGACTATGGCTACACCTTC
few,TRBV9,TRBJ2-1,TRBD1,CASSPPATGTNEQFF,TGTGCCAGCAGCCCCCCTGCGACAGGGACAAATGAGCAGTTCTTC
once,TRBV12-3/TRBV12-4,TRBJ2-3,TRBD1,CASITGRTGRDTQYF,TGTGCCAGCATCACGGGGAGGACAGGGCGGGATACGCAGTATTTT
few,TRBV4-1,TRBJ2-5,-,CASGSLGLQETQYF,TGCGCCAGCGGATCACTCGGGCTCCAAGAGACCCAGTACTTC
-,TRBV12-3/TRBV12-4,TRBJ2-7,-,CASQRYTRSEQYF,TGTGCCAGCCAAAGGTACACACGCTCCGAGCAGTACTTC
-,TRBV5-1,TRBJ2-7,-,CASSIDWGGGPQYF,TGCGCCAGCAGCATAGACTGGGGCGGCGGGCCCCAGTACTTC
-,TRBV24-1,TRBJ2-1,-,CATSDLQGRNNEQFF,TGTGCCACCAGTGATTTGCAGGGCAGAAACAATGAGCAGTTCTTC
-,TRBV12-3/TRBV12-4,TRBJ1-2,TRBD1,CASSSPTGRGYTF,TGTGCCAGCAGTTCCCCGACAGGGCGGGGCTACACCTTC
-,TRBV5-1,TRBJ2-7,TRBD1,CASSIIRDSLTYEQYF,TGCGCCAGCAGCATTATACGGGACAGCCTAACCTACGAGCAGTACTTC
-,TRBV11-1,TRBJ2-1,-,CASSFFENNEQFF,TGTGCCAGCAGCTTTTTCGAGAACAATGAGCAGTTCTTC
few,TRBV7-8,TRBJ2-7,-,CASSSSYSEQYF,TGTGCCAGCAGCTCCTCCTATTCCGAGCAGTACTTC
-,TRBV6-5,TRBJ2-7,TRBD1,CASSYSRQGENYEQYF,TGTGCCAGCAGTTACTCTAGACAGGGGGAAAACTACGAGCAGTACTTC
-,TRBV6-2/TRBV6-3,TRBJ1-5,-,CASSRSGGNQPQHF,TGTGCCAGCAGTAGATCAGGGGGCAATCAGCCCCAGCATTTT
-,TRBV9,TRBJ2-2,TRBD2,CASSVGSASGYTGELFF,TGTGCCAGCAGCGTAGGTTCGGCTAGCGGTTACACCGGGGAGCTGTTTTTT
few,TRBV5-1,TRBJ2-1,TRBD1,CASSWGQRGNEQFF,TGCGCCAGCAGCTGGGGACAGAGGGGCAATGAGCAGTTCTTC
-,TRBV6-2/TRBV6-3,TRBJ2-2,-,CASSPTRGGGLKNTGELFF,TGTGCCAGCAGCCCGACACGGGGTGGCGGACTAAAGAACACCGGGGAGCTGTTTTTT
-,TRBV4-3,TRBJ2-5,-,CASSPEVNWDDSFSSDQYF,TGCGCCAGCAGCCCAGAAGTTAACTGGGACGATTCCTTTTCATCTGACCAGTACTTC
-,TRBV27,TRBJ2-5,-,CASSLGGAWETQYF,TGTGCCAGCAGCTTGGGCGGGGCTTGGGAGACCCAGTACTTC
-,TRBV2,TRBJ2-6,TRBD2,CASSERRLAYGRTNVLTF,TGTGCCAGCAGTGAAAGGCGACTAGCGTATGGGAGGACCAACGTCCTGACTTTC
-,TRBV5-1,TRBJ2-3,-,CASSWPGGDTQYF,TGCGCCAGCAGCTGGCCGGGTGGAGATACGCAGTATTTT
few,TRBV15,TRBJ1-1,TRBD1,CATSREQGETEAFF,TGTGCCACCAGCAGAGAACAGGGGGAAACTGAAGCTTTCTTT
many,TRBV4-2,TRBJ2-7,-,CASSQDPTSYEQYF,TGTGCCAGCAGCCAAGATCCGACCTCCTACGAGCAGTACTTC
-,TRBV29-1,TRBJ2-7,-,CSVEGDGASYEQYF,TGCAGCGTTGAAGGCGACGGAGCCTCCTACGAGCAGTACTTC
-,TRBV6-5,TRBJ1-5,TRBD1,CASSSSSPGQTNQPQHF,TGTGCCAGCAGTTCCTCGTCCCCGGGACAGACCAATCAGCCCCAGCATTTT
-,TRBV4-3,TRBJ2-5,-,CASSQDIGPREQYF,TGCGCCAGCAGCCAAGATATAGGCCCTCGGGAGCAGTACTTC
many,TRBV7-2,TRBJ2-4,-,CASSCGCGGAIENIQYF,TGTGCCAGCAGCTGCGGTTGTGGCGGAGCGATTGAAAACATTCAGTACTTC
few,TRBV12-3/TRBV12-4,TRBJ2-1,TRBD2,CASRAGLVYNEQFF,TGTGCCAGCAGGGCGGGACTAGTTTACAATGAGCAGTTCTTC
-,TRBV29-1,TRBJ1-1,-,CSVDGQSQAFF,TGCAGCGTTGATGGACAGAGCCAAGCTTTCTTT
few,TRBV24-1,TRBJ2-1,TRBD2,CATRGTSANEQFF,TGTGCCACCCGAGGGACTAGCGCAAATGAGCAGTTCTTC
-,TRBV3-1,TRBJ2-7,TRBD1,CASSQVAGGYEQYF,TGTGCCAGCAGCCAAGTGGCAGGGGGCTACGAGCAGTACTTC
-,TRBV12-3/TRBV12-4,TRBJ2-7,-,CASSPDMFGRSYEQYF,TGTGCCAGCAGTCCCGACATGTTCGGTAGGTCCTACGAGCAGTACTTC
few,TRBV7-2,TRBJ2-3,TRBD2,CASSLIIGTSGSRDTDTQYF,TGTGCCAGCAGCCTCATTATCGGGACTAGCGGGTCGCGTGACACAGATACGCAGTATTTT